The 16 T cell receptor beta chains presented below share a single source sample, sequenced in a study of blood T cells in healthy people across ages. The use of a sample-barcoded 5' primer and a J-beta primer mix characterized a second PCR of about 7 to 12 cycles. Each CDR3 protein is one row after TCRdb ran MiXCR on the 5' RACE reads. Of around 1,500,000 distinct CDR3 sequences in the sample, about 30% were seen once. Sample: blood. The source of these receptors is a woman aged 30 to 39 in good health.

The V call is TRBV9, the J call TRBJ2-7; 7 positions match TRBD1. The CDR3 sequence is 16 residues long. Germline V CDR1 and CDR2: SGDLS, YYNGEE. V trimming: 1 base; J trimming: 2 bases; junction bases outside the gene matches: 9. The CDR3 sequence is CASSVTGTAFAYEQYF. DNA for the CDR3: TGTGCCAGCAGCGTAACTGGGACAGCTTTCGCCTACGAGCAGTACTTC.

In its sample, this clonotype was seen a few times. The chain joins TRBV5-5 to TRBJ2-3; 7 positions match TRBD1. V was clipped by 7 bases and J by 3 bases; unmatched bases: 5. From germline, CDR1 is SGHKS and CDR2 YYEKEE (reference sequence). CDR3 length equals 13 residues. CDR3 coding DNA: TGTGCCAGCTGGGACAGCGTTACAGATACGCAGTATTTT. Protein sequence: CASWDSVTDTQYF.

Worth noting for this clonotype: One end of the junction does not line up with germline, which may come from a read error. J is TRBJ1-2 and V is TRBV6-4; D gene unclear. CDR3 length: 14 amino acids. CDR1 is MRHNA, CDR2 SNTAGT, per germline. CDR3 DNA: TGTGCCAGCAGGGACTCCGGGCGGCTGGGGGGCTACACCTTC. This translates into CASRDSGRLGGYTF.

V gene TRBV7-3 combines with J gene TRBJ1-6, with 7 bases fitting TRBD1. In germline, CDR1 is SGHTA, CDR2 FQGTGA. The trim removed 4 bases at V and 9 bases at J, leaving 9 bases unmatched. CDR3 length equals 15 residues. The CDR3 protein is CASSSTGNVGSPLHF. CDR3 DNA: TGTGCCAGCAGCTCGACAGGGAATGTCGGTTCACCCCTCCACTTT.

This clonotype was recorded a few times. The V gene is TRBV6-1, the J gene TRBJ2-6; tentatively, D is TRBD1 or TRBD2 (5 bases each). Germline assignment: CDR1 MNHNS and CDR2 SASEGT. The CDR3 is made up of 19 amino acids. The V and J ends lost 5 bases and 0 bases respectively, with 20 bases between them. The CDR3 sequence is CASSRRGISASSGANVLTF. DNA of the CDR3: TGTGCCAGCAGTCGACGGGGCATTTCGGCTAGCTCTGGGGCCAACGTCCTGACTTTC.

This clonotype was seen more than once but under ten times. The chain combines TRBV12-3 or TRBV12-4 with TRBJ1-5, with unresolved D. V was shortened by 3 bases and J by 2 bases, with 14 bases between the two germline ends. The CDR3 length is 16 residues. The CDR3, as DNA: TGTGCCAGCAGTTTTGGACGGTCGGGAGGCAATCAGCCCCAGCATTTT. Protein product: CASSFGRSGGNQPQHF.

In its sample, this clonotype was seen once. A much larger clone is a single base away; this may be a read error. The CDR3 reads CASSPTSVSYNEQYF. DNA for the CDR3: TGTGCCAGCAGCCCTACTAGCGTCTCCTACAATGAGCAGTACTTC. The gene calls are TRBV7-9 and TRBJ2-1; 7 bases are shared with TRBD2. Near its end, the DNA agrees better with TRBJ2-7, so the J call may be wrong. In germline, CDR1 is SEHNR, CDR2 FQNEAQ (reference sequence). The CDR3 is 15 amino acids.

This clonotype came up many times. Sequence at one end of the junction differs from germline and may be a read error. V gene TRBV5-1 combines with J gene TRBJ2-1; a weak D match, TRBD2 (5 bases). The CDR3 has 14 residues. The V gene's germline CDR1 is SGHRS and CDR2 YFSETQ. The CDR3 bases are TGTGCCAGCAGCTTAGGGAGCTCCTACAATGAGCAGTTCTTC. Translation gives CASSLGSSYNEQFF.

The CDR3, as DNA: TGTGCCAGCACACACACCCCAGGAGGCGGCGCGAACTATGGCTACACCTTC. Translated: CASTHTPGGGANYGYTF. The gene calls are TRBV5-5 and TRBJ1-2; D is unclear. V was shortened by 6 bases and J by 2 bases, with 23 bases between the two germline ends. Germline CDR1 and CDR2: SGHKS and YYEKEE (reference sequence). The CDR3 spans 17 residues.

The chain couples TRBV7-6 to TRBJ2-5; 10 nucleotides agree with TRBD1. This CDR3 has 15 residues. Germline V CDR1 and CDR2: SGHVS, FNYEAQ. V trimming: 4 bases; J trimming: 3 bases; junction bases outside the gene matches: 5. The DNA for the CDR3 is TGTGCCAGCAGCTACACGGGACAGGGGAAAGAGACCCAGTACTTC. It is translated as CASSYTGQGKETQYF.

This clonotype appeared a few times. The DNA of the CDR3 is TGTGCCAGCAGCTTACTTACTAGTAATGAGCAGTTCTTC. This translates into CASSLLTSNEQFF. This rearrangement joins TRBV7-9 to TRBJ2-1; weak D call: TRBD2 (5 bases). Germline V CDR1 and CDR2: SEHNR, FQNEAQ (reference sequence). Trimming removed 2 bases from V and 7 bases from J, with 9 bases in between. The CDR3 is 13 amino acids. The full variable domain, rest sourced from reference TRBV7-9 and TRBJ2-1, is DTGVSQNPRHKITKRGQNVTFRCDPISEHNRLYWYRQTLGQGPEFLTYFQNEAQLEKSRLLSDRFSAERPKGSFSTLEIQRTEQGDSAMYLCASSLLTSNEQFFGPGTRLTVL.

This clonotype turned up a few times. The chain recombines TRBV3-1 with TRBJ2-3, with D possibly TRBD2 on 6 matching bases. Germline CDR1 LGHDT, CDR2 YNNKEL (reference sequence). V was trimmed by 0 bases and J by 3 bases, leaving 13 bases between them. The CDR3 covers 16 residues. The CDR3 here is CASSQEGRGSTDTQYF. DNA of the CDR3: TGTGCCAGCAGCCAAGAAGGTCGGGGGAGTACAGATACGCAGTATTTT.

Comments on this clonotype: Relative to the germline gene, one junction end is altered; a read error may explain this. The V call is TRBV9, the J call TRBJ1-1; a weak D match, TRBD1 (6 bases). The CDR3 extends over 13 amino acids. CDR1 is SGDLS, CDR2 YYNGEE, per germline. The DNA of the CDR3 is TGTGCCAGCGGCGTAGGGGGGGGGACTGAAGCTTTCTTT. Encoded protein: CASGVGGGTEAFF. Full variable domain (outside the CDR3, taken from reference TRBV9 and TRBJ1-1): DSGVTQTPKHLITATGQRVTLRCSPRSGDLSVYWYQQSLDQGLQFLIQYYNGEERAKGNILERFSAQQFPDLHSELNLSSLELGDSALYFCASGVGGGTEAFFGQGTRLTVV.

This clonotype has a handful of counts. The V gene is TRBV6-1, the J gene TRBJ1-1; D is uncertain. V lost 2 bases and J lost 8, with 15 bases in between. The germline V gene encodes CDR1 MNHNS and CDR2 SASEGT. The CDR3 extends over 14 amino acids. The CDR3 protein is CASSEIGVIGEAFF. CDR3 DNA sequence: TGTGCCAGCAGTGAAATAGGCGTCATTGGAGAAGCTTTCTTT.

The DNA for the CDR3 is TGTGCCAGCTCACCCCGGGGGACGGGTGATTCACCCCTCCACTTT. This gives the protein CASSPRGTGDSPLHF. The chain links TRBV18 to TRBJ1-6; D is perhaps TRBD1 (5 bases). Germline-derived CDR1 and CDR2 are KGHSH and LQKENI. V lost 3 bases and J lost 8, with 14 bases in between. The CDR3 runs to 15 residues. Full variable domain (remainder filled in from reference TRBV18 and TRBJ1-6): NAGVMQNPRHLVRRRGQEARLRCSPMKGHSHVYWYRQLPEEGLKFMVYLQKENIIDESGMPKERFSAEFPKEGPSILRIQQVVRGDSAAYFCASSPRGTGDSPLHFGNGTRLTVT.

The rearrangement joins TRBV28 to TRBJ1-2; no firm D call. This CDR3 spans 14 amino acids. Looked up from germline, CDR1 is MDHEN and CDR2 is SYDVKM. V was shortened by 7 bases and J by 1 base, with 13 bases between the two germline ends. The DNA of the CDR3 is TGTGCCAGCACCCCCGGGCGGATTAACTATGGCTACACCTTC. Its translation: CASTPGRINYGYTF.